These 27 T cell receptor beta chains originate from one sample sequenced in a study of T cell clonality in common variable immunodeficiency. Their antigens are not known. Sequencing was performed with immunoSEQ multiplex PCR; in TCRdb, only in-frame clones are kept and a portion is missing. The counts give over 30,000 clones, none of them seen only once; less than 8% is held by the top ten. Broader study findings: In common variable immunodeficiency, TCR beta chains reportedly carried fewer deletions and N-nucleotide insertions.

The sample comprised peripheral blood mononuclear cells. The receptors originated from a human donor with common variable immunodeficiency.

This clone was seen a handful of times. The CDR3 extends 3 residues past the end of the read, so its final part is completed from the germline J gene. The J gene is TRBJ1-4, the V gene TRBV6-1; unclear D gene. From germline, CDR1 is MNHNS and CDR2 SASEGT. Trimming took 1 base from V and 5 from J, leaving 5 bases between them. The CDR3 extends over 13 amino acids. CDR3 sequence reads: CASSEVRNEKLFF. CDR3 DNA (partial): TGTGCCAGCAGTGAAGTTCGGAATGAAAAA.

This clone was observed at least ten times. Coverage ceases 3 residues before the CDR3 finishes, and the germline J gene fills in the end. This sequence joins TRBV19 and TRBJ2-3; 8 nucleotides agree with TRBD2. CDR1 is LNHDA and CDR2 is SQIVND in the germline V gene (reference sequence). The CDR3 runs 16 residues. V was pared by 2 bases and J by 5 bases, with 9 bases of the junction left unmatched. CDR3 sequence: CASSISSGGYIDTQYF. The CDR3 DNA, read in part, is TGTGCCAGTAGTATATCCAGCGGGGGTTACATAGATACG.

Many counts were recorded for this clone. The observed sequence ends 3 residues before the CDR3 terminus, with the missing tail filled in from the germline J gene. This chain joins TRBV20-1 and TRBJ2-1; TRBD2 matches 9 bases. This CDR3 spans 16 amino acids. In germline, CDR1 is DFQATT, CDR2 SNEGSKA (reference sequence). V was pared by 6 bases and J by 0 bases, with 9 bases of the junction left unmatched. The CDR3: CSATGGTSYSYNEQFF. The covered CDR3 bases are TGCAGTGCCACGGGGGGGACTAGCTACTCCTACAATGAG.

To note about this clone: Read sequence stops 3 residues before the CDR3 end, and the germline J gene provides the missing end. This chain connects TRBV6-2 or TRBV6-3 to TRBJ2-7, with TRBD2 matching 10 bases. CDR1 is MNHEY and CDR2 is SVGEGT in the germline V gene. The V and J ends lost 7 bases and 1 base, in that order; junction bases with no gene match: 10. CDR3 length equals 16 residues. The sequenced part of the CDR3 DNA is TGTGCCAGCAAGACTAGCGGGTGGTGGAGGTCCTACGAG. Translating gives CASKTSGWWRSYE. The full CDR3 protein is CASKTSGWWRSYEQYF.

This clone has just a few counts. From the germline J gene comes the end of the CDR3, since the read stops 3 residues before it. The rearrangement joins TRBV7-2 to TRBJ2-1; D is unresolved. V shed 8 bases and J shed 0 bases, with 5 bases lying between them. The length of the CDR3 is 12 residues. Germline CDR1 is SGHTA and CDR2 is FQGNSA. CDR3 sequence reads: CASSLSYNEQFF. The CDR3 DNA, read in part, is TGTGCCAGCTCCCTCTCCTACAATGAG.

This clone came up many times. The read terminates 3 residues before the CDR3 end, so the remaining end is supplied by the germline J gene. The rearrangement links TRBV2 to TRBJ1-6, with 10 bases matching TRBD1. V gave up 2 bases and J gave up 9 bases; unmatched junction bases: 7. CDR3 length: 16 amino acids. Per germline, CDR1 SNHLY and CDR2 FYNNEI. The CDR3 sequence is CASSESPGQGISPLHF. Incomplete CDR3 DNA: TGTGCCAGCAGTGAATCCCCGGGACAGGGGATTTCACCC.

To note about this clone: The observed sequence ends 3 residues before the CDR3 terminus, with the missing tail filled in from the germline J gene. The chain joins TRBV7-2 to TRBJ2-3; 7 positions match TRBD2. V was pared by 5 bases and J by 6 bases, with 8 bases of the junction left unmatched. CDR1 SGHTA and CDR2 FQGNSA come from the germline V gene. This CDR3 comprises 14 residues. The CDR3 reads CASSLGLRGDTQYF. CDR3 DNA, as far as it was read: TGTGCCAGCAGCCTAGGACTGCGGGGGGATACG.

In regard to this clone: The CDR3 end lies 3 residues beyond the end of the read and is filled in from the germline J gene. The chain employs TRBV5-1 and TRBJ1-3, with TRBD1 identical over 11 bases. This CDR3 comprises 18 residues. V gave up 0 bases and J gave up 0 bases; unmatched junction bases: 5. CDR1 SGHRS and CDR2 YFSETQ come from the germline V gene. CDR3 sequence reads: CASSLAGQGDSSGNTIYF. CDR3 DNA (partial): TGCGCCAGCAGCTTGGCGGGACAGGGGGATAGCTCTGGAAACACC.

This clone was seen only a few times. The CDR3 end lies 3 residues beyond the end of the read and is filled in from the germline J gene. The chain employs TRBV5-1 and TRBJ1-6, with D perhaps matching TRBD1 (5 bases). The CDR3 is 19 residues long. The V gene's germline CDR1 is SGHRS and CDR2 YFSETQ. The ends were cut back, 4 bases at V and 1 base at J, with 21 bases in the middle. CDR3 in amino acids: CASSLAGGKGISYNSPLHF. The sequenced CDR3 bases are TGCGCCAGCAGCCTGGCCGGGGGTAAGGGAATATCCTATAATTCACCC.

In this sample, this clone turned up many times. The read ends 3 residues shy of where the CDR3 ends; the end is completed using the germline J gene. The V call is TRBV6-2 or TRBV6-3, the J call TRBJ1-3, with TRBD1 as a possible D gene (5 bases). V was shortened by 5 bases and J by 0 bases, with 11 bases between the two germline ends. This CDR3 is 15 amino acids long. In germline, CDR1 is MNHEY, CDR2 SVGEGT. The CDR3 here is CASSRQQGSGNTIYF. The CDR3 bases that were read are TGTGCCAGCAGTCGTCAGCAGGGCTCTGGAAACACC.

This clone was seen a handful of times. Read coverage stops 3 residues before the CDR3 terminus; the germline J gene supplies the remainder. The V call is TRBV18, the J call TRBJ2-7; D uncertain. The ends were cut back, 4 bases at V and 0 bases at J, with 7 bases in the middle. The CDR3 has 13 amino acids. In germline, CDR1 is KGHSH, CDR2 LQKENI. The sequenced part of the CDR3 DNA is TGTGCCAGCTCACTTTACAGCTCCTACGAG. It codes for CASSLYSSYE. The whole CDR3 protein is CASSLYSSYEQYF.

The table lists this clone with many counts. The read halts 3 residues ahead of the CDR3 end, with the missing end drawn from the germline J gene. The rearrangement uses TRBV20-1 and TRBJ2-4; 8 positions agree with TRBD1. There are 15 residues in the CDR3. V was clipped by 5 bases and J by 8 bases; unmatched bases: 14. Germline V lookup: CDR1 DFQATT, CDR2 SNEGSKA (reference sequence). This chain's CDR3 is CSAEHSTGDPYIQYF. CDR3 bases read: TGCAGTGCTGAACACTCGACAGGGGACCCTTACATT.

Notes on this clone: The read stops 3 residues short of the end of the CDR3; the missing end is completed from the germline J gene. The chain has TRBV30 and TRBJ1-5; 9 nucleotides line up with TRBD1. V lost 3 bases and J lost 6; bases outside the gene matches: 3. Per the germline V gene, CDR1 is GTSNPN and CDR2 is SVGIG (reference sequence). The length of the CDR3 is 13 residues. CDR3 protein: CAWSGQGTQPQHF. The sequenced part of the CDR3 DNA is TGTGCCTGGAGCGGACAGGGGACTCAGCCC.

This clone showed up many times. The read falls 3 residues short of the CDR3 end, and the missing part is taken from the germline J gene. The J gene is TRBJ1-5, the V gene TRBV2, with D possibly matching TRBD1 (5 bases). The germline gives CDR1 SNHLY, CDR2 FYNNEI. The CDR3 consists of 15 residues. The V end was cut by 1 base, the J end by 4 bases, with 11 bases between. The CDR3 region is CASSEVGGGNQPQHF. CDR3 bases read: TGTGCCAGCAGTGAAGTAGGTGGGGGGAATCAGCCC.

Incomplete CDR3 DNA: TGTGCCTGGAAACTACAGGGGGCCGGGTATGGC. Amino acids: CAWKLQGAGYG. The full CDR3 sequence reads CAWKLQGAGYGYTF. The chain has TRBV30 and TRBJ1-2; 9 bases fit TRBD1. The CDR3 extends 3 residues past the end of the read, so its final part is completed from the germline J gene. The CDR3 runs to 14 residues. Germline V gives CDR1 GTSNPN, CDR2 SVGIG (reference sequence). After removal of 4 bases from V and 5 bases from J, the junction contained 8 bases not matched to a gene.

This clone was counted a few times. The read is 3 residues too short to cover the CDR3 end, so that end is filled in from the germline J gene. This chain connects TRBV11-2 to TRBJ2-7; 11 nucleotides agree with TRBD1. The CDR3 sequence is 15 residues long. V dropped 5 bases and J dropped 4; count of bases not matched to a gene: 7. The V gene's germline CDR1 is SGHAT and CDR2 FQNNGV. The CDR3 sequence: CASSPPGQGAYEQYF. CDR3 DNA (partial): TGTGCCAGCAGCCCCCCAGGACAGGGGGCTTACGAG.

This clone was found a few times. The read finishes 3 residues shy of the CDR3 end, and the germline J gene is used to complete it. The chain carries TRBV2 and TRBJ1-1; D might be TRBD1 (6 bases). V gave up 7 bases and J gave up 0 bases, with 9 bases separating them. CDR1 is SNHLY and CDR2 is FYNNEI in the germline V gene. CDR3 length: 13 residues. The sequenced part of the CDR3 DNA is TGTGCCAGCAACGGACAGATGAACACTGAA. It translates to CASNGQMNTE. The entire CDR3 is CASNGQMNTEAFF.

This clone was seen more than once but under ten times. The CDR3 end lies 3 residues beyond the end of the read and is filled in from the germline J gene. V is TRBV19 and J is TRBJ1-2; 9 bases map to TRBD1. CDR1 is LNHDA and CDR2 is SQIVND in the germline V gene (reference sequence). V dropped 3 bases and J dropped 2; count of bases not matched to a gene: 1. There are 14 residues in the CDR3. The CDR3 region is CASSIGQGNYGYTF. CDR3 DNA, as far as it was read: TGTGCCAGTAGTATTGGACAGGGGAACTATGGC.

The CDR3 reads CASSPKASGFSTDTQYF. The CDR3 DNA, read in part, is TGTGCCAGCAGTCCCAAGGCTAGCGGGTTTAGCACAGATACG. The V and J genes are TRBV6-2 or TRBV6-3 and TRBJ2-3; 8 bases are shared with TRBD2. The read gets to within 3 residues of the CDR3 end, and the germline J gene fills in the rest. The V gene's germline CDR1 is MNHEY and CDR2 SVGEGT. This CDR3 comprises 17 residues. V lost 5 bases to trimming and J lost 0 bases; unmatched junction nucleotides: 10.

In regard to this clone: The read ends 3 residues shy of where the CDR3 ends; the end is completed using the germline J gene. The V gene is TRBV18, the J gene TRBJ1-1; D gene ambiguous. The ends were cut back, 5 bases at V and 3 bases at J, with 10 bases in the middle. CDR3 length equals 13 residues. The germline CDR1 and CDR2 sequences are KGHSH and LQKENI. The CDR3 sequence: CASSFKRDTEAFF. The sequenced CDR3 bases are TGTGCCAGCTCATTTAAACGGGACACTGAA.

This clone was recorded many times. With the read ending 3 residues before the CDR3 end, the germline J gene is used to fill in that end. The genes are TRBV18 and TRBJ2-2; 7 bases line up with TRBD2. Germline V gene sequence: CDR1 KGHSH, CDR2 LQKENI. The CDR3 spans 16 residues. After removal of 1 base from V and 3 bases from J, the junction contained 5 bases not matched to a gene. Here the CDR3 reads CASSPQLAGHTGELFF. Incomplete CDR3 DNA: TGTGCCAGCTCACCACAGTTAGCGGGCCACACCGGGGAG.

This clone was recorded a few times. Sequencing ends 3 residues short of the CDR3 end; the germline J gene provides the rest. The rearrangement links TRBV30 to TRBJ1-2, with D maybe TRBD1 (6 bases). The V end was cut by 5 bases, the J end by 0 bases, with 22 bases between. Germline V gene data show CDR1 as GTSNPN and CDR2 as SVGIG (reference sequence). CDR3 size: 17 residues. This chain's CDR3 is CAWDPVSGGSANYGYTF. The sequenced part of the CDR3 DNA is TGTGCCTGGGACCCTGTGTCGGGGGGCTCGGCTAACTATGGC.

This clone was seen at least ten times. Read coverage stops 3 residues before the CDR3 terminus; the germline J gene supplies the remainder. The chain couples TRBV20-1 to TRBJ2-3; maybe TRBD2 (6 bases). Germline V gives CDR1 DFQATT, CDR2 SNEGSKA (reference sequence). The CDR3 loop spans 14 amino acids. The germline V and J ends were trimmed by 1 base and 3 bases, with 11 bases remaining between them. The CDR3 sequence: CSARVGGITDTQYF. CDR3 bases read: TGCAGTGCTAGAGTGGGGGGAATAACAGATACG.

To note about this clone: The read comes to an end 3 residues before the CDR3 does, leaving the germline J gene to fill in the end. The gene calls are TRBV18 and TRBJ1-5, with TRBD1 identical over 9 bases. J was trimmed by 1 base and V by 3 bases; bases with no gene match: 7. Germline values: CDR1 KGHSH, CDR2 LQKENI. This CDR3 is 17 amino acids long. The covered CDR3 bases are TGTGCCAGCTCACCGGACAGGGGACGACAGAGCAATCAGCCC. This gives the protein CASSPDRGRQSNQP. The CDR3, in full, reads CASSPDRGRQSNQPQHF.

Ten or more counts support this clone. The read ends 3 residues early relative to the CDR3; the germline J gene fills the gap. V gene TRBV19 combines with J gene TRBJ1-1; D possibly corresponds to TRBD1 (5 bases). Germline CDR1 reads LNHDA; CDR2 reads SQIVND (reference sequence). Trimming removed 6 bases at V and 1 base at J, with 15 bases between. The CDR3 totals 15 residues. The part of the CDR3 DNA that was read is TGTGCCAGTAGCGCTTTGCAGGGCGGGAACACTGAA. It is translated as CASSALQGGNTE. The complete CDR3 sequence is CASSALQGGNTEAFF.

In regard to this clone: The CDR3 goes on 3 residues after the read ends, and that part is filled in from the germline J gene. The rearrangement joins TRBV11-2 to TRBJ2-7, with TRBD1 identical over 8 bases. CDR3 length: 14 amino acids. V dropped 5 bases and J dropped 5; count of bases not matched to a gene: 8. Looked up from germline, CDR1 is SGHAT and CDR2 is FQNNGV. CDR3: CASSPRTGFDEQYF. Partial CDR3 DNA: TGTGCCAGCAGCCCAAGGACAGGGTTCGACGAG.

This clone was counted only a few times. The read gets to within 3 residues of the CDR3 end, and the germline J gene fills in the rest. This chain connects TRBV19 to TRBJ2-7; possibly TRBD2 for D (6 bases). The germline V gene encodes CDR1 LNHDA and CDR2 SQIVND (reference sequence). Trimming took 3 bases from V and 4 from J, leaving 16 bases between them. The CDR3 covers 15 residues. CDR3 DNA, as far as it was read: TGTGCCAGTAGTATTGGCGGGACTTCCCATTACGAG. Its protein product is CASSIGGTSHYE. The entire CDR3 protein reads CASSIGGTSHYEQYF.